One and the same sample provided the 3 T cell receptor beta chains below, sequenced in a study of shared clonotypes between healthy human individuals. Only in-frame clones appear in the TCRdb table, and some are missing; sequencing was by immunoSEQ multiplex PCR. The sample consists of hundreds of thousands of clones, roughly 80% of them appearing once. Sequencing was carried out using PBMCs. The source is a woman between 35 and 50 years old in good health. Some clones in this sample may be carry-over from other donors' samples.

The rearrangement uses TRBV20-1 and TRBJ2-1; no clear D. Trimming took off 4 bases at V and 7 bases at J, with 5 bases between the two ends. CDR1 and CDR2 from the germline V gene are DFQATT and SNEGSKA (reference sequence). The CDR3 runs 10 residues. The DNA for the CDR3 is TGCAGTGCTACTGGGAATGAGCAGTTCTTC. Translating gives CSATGNEQFF.

The chain is built from TRBV11-3 and TRBJ2-1; TRBD2 matches 9 bases. The length of the CDR3 is 16 residues. V was clipped by 5 bases and J by 6 bases; unmatched bases: 11. Germline CDR1 SGHNT, CDR2 YENEEA. As DNA, the CDR3 is TGTGCCAGCAGCCGGTGGGGGGTAGCGGGAGTCAATGAGCAGTTCTTC. It specifies CASSRWGVAGVNEQFF.

The chain is built from TRBV27 and TRBJ2-7; a weak D match, TRBD1 (6 bases). This CDR3 spans 17 amino acids. CDR1 is MNHEY and CDR2 is SMNVEV in the germline V gene (reference sequence). V lost 3 bases, J lost 5 bases, and 23 bases lay in between. In nucleotides, the CDR3 is TGTGCCAGCAGTTTGAGAGTGGGGCAGGGGTATTTCAACGAGCAGTACTTC. Encoded protein: CASSLRVGQGYFNEQYF.